This T cell receptor beta chain was recovered during a study of T cell responses to AZD1222 COVID-19 vaccine. Germline lookup yields CDR1 KGHDR and CDR2 SFDVKD. The CDR3 has 15 residues. The ends were cut back, 12 bases at V and 3 bases at J, with 20 bases in the middle. Produced via immunoSEQ multiplex PCR; TCRdb's table is partial and in-frame only. The repertoire holds 100,000 to 150,000 clones, 90% to 95% seen once, with 5.5% to 8% in the top ten. Worth noting for this clone: Antigen unknown.

Study-level points and caveats: Seropositivity was recorded at baseline in only 5 or 6 AZD1222 recipients. Spike-specific TCR breadth and depth went up after people got two AZD1222 doses. Clonal diversity was possibly underestimated, and the donors were mostly white British, with more females.

This sequence originates from an adult in good health. The rearrangement uses TRBV24-1 and TRBJ2-1, with D perhaps matching TRBD2 (5 bases). The specimen comprised peripheral blood, sampled on day 0 of AZD1222 vaccination. This CDR3 is CAPRESPPDYNEQFF. CDR3 nucleotides: TGTGCCCCACGGGAATCACCTCCAGACTACAATGAGCAGTTCTTC.